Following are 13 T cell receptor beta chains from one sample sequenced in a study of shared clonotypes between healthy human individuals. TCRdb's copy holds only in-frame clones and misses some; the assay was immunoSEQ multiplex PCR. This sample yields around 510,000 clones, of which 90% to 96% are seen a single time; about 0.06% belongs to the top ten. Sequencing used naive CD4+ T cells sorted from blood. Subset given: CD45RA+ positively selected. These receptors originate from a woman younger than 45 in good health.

CDR3 DNA: TGTGCCAGTAGTATACAGGGGAGGCAGCCCCAGCATTTT. Protein sequence: CASSIQGRQPQHF. The chain links TRBV19 to TRBJ1-5, with D possibly matching TRBD1 (6 bases). There are 13 residues in the CDR3. The germline V gene has CDR1 LNHDA and CDR2 SQIVND (reference sequence). Trimming shortened V by 2 bases and J by 7 bases, and 9 bases separated the two germline ends.

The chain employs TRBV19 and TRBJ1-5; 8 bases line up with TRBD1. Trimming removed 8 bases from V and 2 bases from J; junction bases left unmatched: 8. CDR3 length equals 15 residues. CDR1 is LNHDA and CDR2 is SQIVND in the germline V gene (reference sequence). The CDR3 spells CASLRQTGGNQPQHF. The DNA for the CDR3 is TGTGCCAGTTTACGACAGACAGGGGGCAATCAGCCCCAGCATTTT. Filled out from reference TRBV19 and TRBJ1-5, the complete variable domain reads DGGITQSPKYLFRKEGQNVTLSCEQNLNHDAMYWYRQDPGQGLRLIYYSQIVNDFQKGDIAEGYSVSREKKESFPLTVTSAQKNPTAFYLCASLRQTGGNQPQHFGDGTRLSIL.

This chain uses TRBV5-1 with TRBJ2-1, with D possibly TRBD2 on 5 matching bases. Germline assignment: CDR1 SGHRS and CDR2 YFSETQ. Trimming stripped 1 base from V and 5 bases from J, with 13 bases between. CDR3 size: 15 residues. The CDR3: CASSLSAEIHNEQFF. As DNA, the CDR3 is TGCGCCAGCAGCTTGTCAGCGGAGATTCACAATGAGCAGTTCTTC.

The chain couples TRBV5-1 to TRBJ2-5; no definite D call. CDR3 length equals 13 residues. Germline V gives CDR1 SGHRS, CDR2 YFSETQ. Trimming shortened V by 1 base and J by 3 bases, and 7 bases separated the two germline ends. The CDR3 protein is CASSLMTEETQYF. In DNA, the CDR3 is TGCGCCAGCAGCTTGATGACCGAAGAGACCCAGTACTTC.

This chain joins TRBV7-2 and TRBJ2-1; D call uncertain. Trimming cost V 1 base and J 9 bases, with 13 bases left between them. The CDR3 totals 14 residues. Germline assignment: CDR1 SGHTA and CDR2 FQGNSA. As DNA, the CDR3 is TGTGCCAGCAGCTTAGGAGGACCCCCAGGTGAGCAGTTCTTC. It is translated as CASSLGGPPGEQFF. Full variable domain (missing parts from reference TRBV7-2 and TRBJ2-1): GAGVSQSPSNKVTEKGKDVELRCDPISGHTALYWYRQSLGQGLEFLIYFQGNSAPDKSGLPSDRFSAERTGGSVSTLTIQRTQQEDSAVYLCASSLGGPPGEQFFGPGTRLTVL.

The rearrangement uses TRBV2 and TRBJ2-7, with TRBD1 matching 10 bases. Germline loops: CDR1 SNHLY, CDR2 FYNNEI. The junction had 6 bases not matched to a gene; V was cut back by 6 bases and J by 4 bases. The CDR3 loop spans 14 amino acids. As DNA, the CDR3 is TGTGCCAGCAGGGGCGGGACAGGGGTATACGAGCAGTACTTC. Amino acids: CASRGGTGVYEQYF. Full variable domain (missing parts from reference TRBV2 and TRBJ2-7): EPEVTQTPSHQVTQMGQEVILRCVPISNHLYFYWYRQILGQKVEFLVSFYNNEISEKSEIFDDQFSVERPDGSNFTLKIRSTKLEDSAMYFCASRGGTGVYEQYFGPGTRLTVT.

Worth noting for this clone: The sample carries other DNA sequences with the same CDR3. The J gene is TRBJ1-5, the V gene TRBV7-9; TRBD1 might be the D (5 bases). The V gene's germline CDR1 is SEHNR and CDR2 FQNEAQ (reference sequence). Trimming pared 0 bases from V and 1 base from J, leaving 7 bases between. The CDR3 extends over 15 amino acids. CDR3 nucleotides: TGTGCCAGCAGCTTAGCGGGGGGAAGCAATCAGCCCCAGCATTTT. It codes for CASSLAGGSNQPQHF.

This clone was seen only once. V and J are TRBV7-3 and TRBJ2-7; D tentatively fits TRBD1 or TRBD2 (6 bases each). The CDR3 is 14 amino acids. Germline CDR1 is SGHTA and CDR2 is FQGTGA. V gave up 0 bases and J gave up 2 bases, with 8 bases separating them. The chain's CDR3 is CASSLTGGTYEQYF. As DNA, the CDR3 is TGTGCCAGCAGCTTAACGGGGGGCACCTACGAGCAGTACTTC. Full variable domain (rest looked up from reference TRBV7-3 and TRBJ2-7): GAGVSQTPSNKVTEKGKYVELRCDPISGHTALYWYRQSLGQGPEFLIYFQGTGAADDSGLPNDRFFAVRPEGSVSTLKIQRTERGDSAVYLCASSLTGGTYEQYFGPGTRLTVT.

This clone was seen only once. CDR3 bases: TGCGCCAGCAGCCAAGAATTGCTAGCGGGAAGCTCCTACGAGCAGTACTTC. Protein product: CASSQELLAGSSYEQYF. The rearrangement joins TRBV4-1 to TRBJ2-7; 9 bases agree with TRBD2. This CDR3 has 17 amino acids. Germline trimming cut 0 bases from V and 0 bases from J; bases unmatched to any gene: 6. Germline values: CDR1 MGHRA, CDR2 YSYEKL.

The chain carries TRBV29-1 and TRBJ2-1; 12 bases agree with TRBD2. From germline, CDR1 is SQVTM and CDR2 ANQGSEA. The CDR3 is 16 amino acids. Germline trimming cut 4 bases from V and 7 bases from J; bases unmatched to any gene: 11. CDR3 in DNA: TGCAGCGTTGTTCGCATTGTTACTAGCGGGAGGAATGAGCAGTTCTTC. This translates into CSVVRIVTSGRNEQFF.

CDR3 DNA sequence: TGTGCCAGTAGTATAAGCAGTAACCCCAATCAGCCCCAGCATTTT. This translates into CASSISSNPNQPQHF. The chain employs TRBV19 and TRBJ1-5, with unresolved D. Germline V lookup: CDR1 LNHDA, CDR2 SQIVND (reference sequence). The ends were cut back, 2 bases at V and 3 bases at J, with 11 bases in the middle. The CDR3 sequence is 15 residues long.

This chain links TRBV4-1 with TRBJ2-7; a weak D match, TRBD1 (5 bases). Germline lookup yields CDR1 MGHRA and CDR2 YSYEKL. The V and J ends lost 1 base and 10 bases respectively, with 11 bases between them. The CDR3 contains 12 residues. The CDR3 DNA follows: TGCGCCAGCAGCCAAGTTGGGGCCTATCAGTACTTC. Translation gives CASSQVGAYQYF.

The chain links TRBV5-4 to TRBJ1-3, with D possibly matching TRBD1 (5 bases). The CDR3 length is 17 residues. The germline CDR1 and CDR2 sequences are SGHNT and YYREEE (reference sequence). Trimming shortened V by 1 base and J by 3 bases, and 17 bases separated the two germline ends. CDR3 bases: TGTGCCAGCAGCTTGCCCGGGACCCTAGGGAGTGGAAACACCATATATTTT. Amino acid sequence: CASSLPGTLGSGNTIYF.